The TCR beta chain under discussion was sequenced for a study of shared clonotypes between healthy human individuals. Study-level background: The cohort comprised a couple of women and a few men. Their ages spanned 18 to 49 years.

Those who donated were healthy HIV-negative adults, with no recent acute infections or vaccinations reported. Turning to this clone: Its antigen is not known.

Original processing notes: Because ImmunoSEQ provided only junction sequences with no quality scores, the filtering differed. The data were produced by immunoSEQ multiplex PCR, yet TCRdb's version contains in-frame clones alone and is incomplete. For V, J and clone size, that table is used; D and trimming come from the DNA. The sample lists about 680,000 clones, 60% to 80% seen once, with 1.5% to 2% in the top ten. The study, taken as a whole, reports: Larger estimated richness was generally recorded for naive subsets relative to memory subsets.

Sample: memory CD4+ T cells sorted from blood. As for subset: CD45RA-negative fraction. This sequence originates from a woman aged 25-40 years in good health.

CDR3 nucleotide sequence: TGTGCCAGCTCACCGCGACAGGGTGAAAATGAAAAACTGTTTTTT. Translating it yields CASSPRQGENEKLFF. This chain links TRBV18 with TRBJ1-4, with 7 bases that match TRBD1. V trimming: 3 bases; J trimming: 5 bases; junction bases outside the gene matches: 6. This CDR3 is built from 15 residues. Germline CDR1 KGHSH, CDR2 LQKENI.